This TCR beta chain was observed in a study of blood T cell repertoires in COVID-19. Study information: The origin of the acute and convalescent COVID-19 samples was the United States, Italy and Spain. Sources were T cells, B-cell-depleted T cells, or PBMCs; the material itself was cDNA or gDNA.

Germline CDR1 reads MNHEY; CDR2 reads SVGAGI. Trimming removed 7 bases from V and 1 base from J; junction bases left unmatched: 7. This CDR3 spans 15 amino acids. In the study's own analysis: From reference gene primer amplification, estimates of nucleated cell counts were derived. Produced via immunoSEQ multiplex PCR; TCRdb's table is partial and in-frame only. V and J calls and clone size are as listed in that table; D and trimming were resolved from the DNA. The profile shows 150,000 to 200,000 clones, roughly 78% of them singletons. The clonotype originates from a man between 70 and 80 years old with active or convalescent COVID-19. V usage is TRBV6-5 and J usage is TRBJ2-7, with 10 bases fitting TRBD1. The sample comprised peripheral blood. In DNA, the CDR3 is TGTGCCAGCAATCCGGGACAGGGGACTTCCTACGAGCAGTACTTC. It is translated as CASNPGQGTSYEQYF.